This T cell receptor (beta chain) was profiled in a study of blood T cell repertoires in COVID-19. The wider study: COVID-19 samples, acute and convalescent, were from the United States, Italy and Spain.

The germline CDR1 and CDR2 sequences are MNHEY and SMNVEV (reference sequence). The CDR3 is made up of 15 amino acids. V dropped 5 bases and J dropped 2; count of bases not matched to a gene: 5. This clone was found once. Original processing notes: Estimated nucleated cell counts came from reference gene primer amplification. The repertoire was sequenced with immunoSEQ multiplex PCR; TCRdb's copy has only in-frame clones and lacks some. V, J and clone size are taken as reported in that table, and D and trimming were inferred from the DNA itself. The sample shows roughly 460,000 clones, over 85% of them seen only once.

This TCR was sampled from a man between 18 and 35 years old with COVID-19, enrolled during active disease. The sequenced sample was peripheral blood. The chain couples TRBV27 to TRBJ2-7; TRBD2 agrees at 11 bases. The CDR3 reads CASSPTSGMAYEQYF. The CDR3 DNA reads as TGTGCCAGCAGTCCGACTAGCGGGATGGCCTACGAGCAGTACTTC.